This T cell receptor beta chain was captured by sequencing in a study of human T cells and chemical hapten exposure. On the study more broadly: Skin on the upper inner arm, roughly 2 cm by roughly 2 cm in size, was sensitized with 2% DPC. Alopecia areata, totalis and universalis patients, mostly female, were included.

The sample holds a few counts of this clonotype. Individual cDNA molecules (in the library) carried attached unique molecular identifiers. MiXCR was run by TCRdb on the RACE reads, yielding one entry per CDR3 protein. The table includes approximately 100,000 distinct CDR3 sequences, approximately 12% detected once. V was clipped by 2 bases and J by 0 bases; unmatched bases: 4. The CDR3 is made up of 16 amino acids. CDR1 and CDR2 from the germline V gene are SGHRS and YFSETQ. Described time point: pre-sensitization, week 0. Documented treatment: therapeutic diphenylcyclopropenone sensitization with weekly scalp DPC. Staff drew blood before applying each patch test.

The sequence came from a woman between 50 and 59 years old with alopecia areata. Some clones in this sample may be carry-over from other donors' samples. The specimen was whole blood, collected in connection with sensitization to the hapten diphenylcyclopropenone (DPC). The chain is built from TRBV5-1 and TRBJ2-7, with 11 bases matching TRBD2. The DNA of the CDR3 is TGCGCCAGCAGCTTTTCCCTAGCGGGGGGCTCCTACGAGCAGTACTTC. It translates to CASSFSLAGGSYEQYF.